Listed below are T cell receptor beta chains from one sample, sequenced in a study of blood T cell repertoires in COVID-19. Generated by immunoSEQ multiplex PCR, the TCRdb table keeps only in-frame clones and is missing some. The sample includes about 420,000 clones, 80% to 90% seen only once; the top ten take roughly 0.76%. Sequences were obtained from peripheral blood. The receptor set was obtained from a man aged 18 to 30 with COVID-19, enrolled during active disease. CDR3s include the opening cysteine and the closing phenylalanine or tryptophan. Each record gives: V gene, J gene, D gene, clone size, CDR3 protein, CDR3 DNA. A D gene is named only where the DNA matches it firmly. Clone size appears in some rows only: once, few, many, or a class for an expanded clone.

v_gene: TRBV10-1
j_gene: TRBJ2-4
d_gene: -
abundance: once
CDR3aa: CASSESVRVNIQYF
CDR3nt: TGCGCCAGCAGTGAGTCGGTTCGGGTGAACATTCAGTACTTC

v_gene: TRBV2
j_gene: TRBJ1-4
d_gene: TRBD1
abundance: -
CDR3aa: CASKSGTGHEKLFF
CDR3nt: TGTGCCAGCAAGTCTGGGACAGGGCATGAAAAACTGTTTTTT

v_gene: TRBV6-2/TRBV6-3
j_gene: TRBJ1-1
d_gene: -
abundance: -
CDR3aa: CASSRGNTEAFF
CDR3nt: TGTGCCAGCAGTCGGGGGAACACTGAAGCTTTCTTT

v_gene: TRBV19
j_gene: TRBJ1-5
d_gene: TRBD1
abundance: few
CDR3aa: CASSARDRGGDQPQHF
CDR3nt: TGTGCCAGTAGTGCTCGCGACAGGGGTGGGGATCAGCCCCAGCATTTT

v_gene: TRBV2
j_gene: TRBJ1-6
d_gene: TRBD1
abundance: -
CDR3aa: CASSDSWTGSSSPLHF
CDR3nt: TGTGCCAGCAGTGATTCTTGGACAGGGTCTTCATCACCCCTCCACTTT

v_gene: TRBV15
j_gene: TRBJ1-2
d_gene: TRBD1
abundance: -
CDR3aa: CATSKSRDRGRNGYTF
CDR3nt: TGTGCCACCAGCAAGAGCCGGGACAGGGGTCGGAATGGCTACACCTTC

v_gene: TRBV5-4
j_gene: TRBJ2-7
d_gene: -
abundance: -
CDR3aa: CASSLLAVGEQYF
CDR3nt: TGTGCCAGCAGCTTGTTAGCTGTTGGAGAGCAGTACTTC

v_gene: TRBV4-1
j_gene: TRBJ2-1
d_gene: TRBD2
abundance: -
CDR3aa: CASSRDSGSSYNEQFF
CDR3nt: TGCGCCAGCAGCCGGGATAGCGGGAGCTCCTACAATGAGCAGTTCTTC

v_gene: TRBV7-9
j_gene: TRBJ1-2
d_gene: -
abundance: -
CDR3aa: CASSLVLQGQGYTF
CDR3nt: TGTGCCAGCAGCTTAGTTTTACAGGGTCAGGGCTACACCTTC

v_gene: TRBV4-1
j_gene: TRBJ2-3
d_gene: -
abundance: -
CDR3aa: CASSQFPSGTDTQYF
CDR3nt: TGCGCCAGCAGCCAATTCCCTAGCGGCACAGATACGCAGTATTTT

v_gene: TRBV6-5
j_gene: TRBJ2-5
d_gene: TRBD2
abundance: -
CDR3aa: CASRKLAGEQETQYF
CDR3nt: TGTGCCAGCAGGAAACTAGCGGGGGAACAAGAGACCCAGTACTTC

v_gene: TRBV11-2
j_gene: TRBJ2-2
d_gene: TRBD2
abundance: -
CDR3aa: CASSFDLAGNTGELFF
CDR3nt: TGTGCCAGCAGCTTCGATCTAGCGGGGAACACCGGGGAGCTGTTTTTT

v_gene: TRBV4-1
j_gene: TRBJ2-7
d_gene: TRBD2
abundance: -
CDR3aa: CASSQDRAGGTHEQYF
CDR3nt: TGCGCCAGCAGCCAAGACCGGGCGGGAGGTACCCACGAGCAGTACTTC

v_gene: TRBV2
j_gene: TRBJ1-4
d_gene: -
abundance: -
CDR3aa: CASEGEKLFF
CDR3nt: TGTGCCAGCGAGGGGGAGAAACTGTTTTTT

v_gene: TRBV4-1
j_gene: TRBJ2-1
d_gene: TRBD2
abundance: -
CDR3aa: CASSQVLAGYNNEQFF
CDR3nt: TGCGCCAGCAGCCAAGTACTAGCGGGATATAACAATGAGCAGTTCTTC

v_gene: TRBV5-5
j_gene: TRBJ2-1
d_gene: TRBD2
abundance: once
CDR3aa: CASSSSGFNEQFF
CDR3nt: TGTGCCAGCAGTTCTAGCGGGTTCAATGAGCAGTTCTTC

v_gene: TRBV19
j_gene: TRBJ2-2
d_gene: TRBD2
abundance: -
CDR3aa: CASSIGLAGVPGELFF
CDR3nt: TGTGCCAGTAGTATTGGACTAGCGGGGGTACCAGGGGAGCTGTTTTTT

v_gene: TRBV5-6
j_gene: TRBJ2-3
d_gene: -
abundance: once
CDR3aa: CASSLDGYTDTQYF
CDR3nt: TGTGCCAGCAGCTTGGACGGGTACACAGATACGCAGTATTTT

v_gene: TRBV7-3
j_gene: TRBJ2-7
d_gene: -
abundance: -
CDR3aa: CASSKTGYEQYF
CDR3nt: TGTGCCAGCAGCAAAACAGGGTACGAGCAGTACTTC

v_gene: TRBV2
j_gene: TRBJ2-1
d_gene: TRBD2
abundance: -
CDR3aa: CASSEGTSGRWVNEQFF
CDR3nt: TGTGCCAGCAGCGAAGGGACTAGCGGGAGGTGGGTCAATGAGCAGTTCTTC

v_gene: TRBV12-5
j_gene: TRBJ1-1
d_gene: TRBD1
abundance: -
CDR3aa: CASGLVQGQGKTEAFF
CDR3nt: TGTGCTAGTGGTTTGGTACAGGGACAGGGGAAAACTGAAGCTTTCTTT

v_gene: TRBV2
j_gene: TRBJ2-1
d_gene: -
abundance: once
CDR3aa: CASNQVDEQFF
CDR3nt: TGTGCCAGCAACCAGGTCGATGAGCAGTTCTTC

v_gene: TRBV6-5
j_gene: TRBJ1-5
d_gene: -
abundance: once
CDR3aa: CASDRNSNQPQHF
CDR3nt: TGTGCCAGCGACAGGAATAGCAATCAGCCCCAGCATTTT

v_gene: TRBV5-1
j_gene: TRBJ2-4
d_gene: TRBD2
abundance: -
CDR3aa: CASSYGGVNIQYF
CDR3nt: TGCGCCAGCAGCTATGGGGGGGTGAACATTCAGTACTTC

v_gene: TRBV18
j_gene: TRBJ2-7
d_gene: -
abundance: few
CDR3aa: CASSPWTRAGEQYF
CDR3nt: TGTGCCAGCTCACCTTGGACTCGAGCAGGCGAGCAGTACTTC

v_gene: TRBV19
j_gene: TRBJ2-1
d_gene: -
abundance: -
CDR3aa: CASSIDFRSYEQFF
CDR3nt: TGTGCCAGTAGTATAGATTTTCGGTCATATGAGCAGTTCTTC

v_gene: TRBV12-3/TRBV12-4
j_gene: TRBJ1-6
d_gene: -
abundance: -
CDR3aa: CASSLYNSPLHF
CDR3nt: TGTGCCAGCTCACTCTATAATTCACCCCTCCACTTT

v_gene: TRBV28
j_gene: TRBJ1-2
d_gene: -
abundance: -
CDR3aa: CASKLNRGDLDGGYTF
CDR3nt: TGTGCCAGCAAGCTAAACCGGGGGGATTTGGATGGTGGCTACACCTTC

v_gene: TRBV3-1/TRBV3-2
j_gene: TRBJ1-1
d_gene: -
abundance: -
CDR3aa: CASSQGGSNTEAFF
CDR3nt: TGTGCCAGCAGCCAAGGTGGCAGTAACACTGAAGCTTTCTTT

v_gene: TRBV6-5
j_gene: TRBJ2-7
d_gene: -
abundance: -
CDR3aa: CASSYSESSAYEQYF
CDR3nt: TGTGCCAGCAGTTACTCAGAGTCTAGCGCCTACGAGCAGTACTTC

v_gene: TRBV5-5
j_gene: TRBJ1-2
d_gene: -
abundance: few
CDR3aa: CASSLYSDSFPDGYTF
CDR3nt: TGTGCCAGCAGCTTATACTCGGACAGCTTCCCTGATGGCTACACCTTC

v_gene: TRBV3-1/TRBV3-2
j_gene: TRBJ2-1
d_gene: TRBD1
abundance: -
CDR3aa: CASTDRRDRYNEQFF
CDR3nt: TGTGCCAGCACCGATCGAAGGGACAGATACAATGAGCAGTTCTTC

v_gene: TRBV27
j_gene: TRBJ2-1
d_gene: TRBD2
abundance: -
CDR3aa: CASSLSRESYNEQFF
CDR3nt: TGTGCCAGCAGTTTATCGCGGGAGTCCTACAATGAGCAGTTCTTC

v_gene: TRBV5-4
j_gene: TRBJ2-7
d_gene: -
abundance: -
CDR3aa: CASSPDPGPSYEQYF
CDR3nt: TGTGCCAGCAGCCCAGACCCAGGGCCCTCCTACGAGCAGTACTTC

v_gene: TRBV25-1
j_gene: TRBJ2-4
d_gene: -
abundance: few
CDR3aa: CASSSAGPGIENIQYF
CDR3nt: TGTGCCAGCAGTTCGGCGGGCCCGGGGATCGAAAACATTCAGTACTTC

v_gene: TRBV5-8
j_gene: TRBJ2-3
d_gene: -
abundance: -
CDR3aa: CASSPGNGLGGTDTQYF
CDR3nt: TGTGCCAGCAGCCCTGGTAACGGTTTGGGCGGCACAGATACGCAGTATTTT

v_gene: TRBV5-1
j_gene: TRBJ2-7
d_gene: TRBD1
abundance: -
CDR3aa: CASSLWDRLSEQYF
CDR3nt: TGCGCCAGCAGCTTGTGGGACAGGCTTAGCGAGCAGTACTTC

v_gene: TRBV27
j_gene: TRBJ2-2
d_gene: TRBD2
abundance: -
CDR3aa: CASSGLAGARRELFF
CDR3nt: TGTGCCAGCAGTGGACTAGCGGGGGCGAGGAGGGAGCTGTTTTTT

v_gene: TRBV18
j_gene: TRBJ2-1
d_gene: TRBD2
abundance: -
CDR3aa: CASSPQRERNNEQFF
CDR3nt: TGTGCCAGCTCACCCCAGCGGGAGAGGAACAATGAGCAGTTCTTC

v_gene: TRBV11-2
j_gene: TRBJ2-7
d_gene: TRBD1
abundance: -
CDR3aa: CASSPIQGAYEQYF
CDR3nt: TGTGCCAGCAGCCCGATCCAGGGGGCGTACGAGCAGTACTTC

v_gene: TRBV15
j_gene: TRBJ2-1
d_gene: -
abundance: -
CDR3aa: CATSRDPSSNEQFF
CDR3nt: TGTGCCACCAGCAGAGATCCTAGTTCCAATGAGCAGTTCTTC

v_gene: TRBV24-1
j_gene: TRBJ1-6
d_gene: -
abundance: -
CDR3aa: CATSVQGGPLHF
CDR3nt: TGTGCCACCAGTGTCCAGGGTGGACCCCTCCACTTT

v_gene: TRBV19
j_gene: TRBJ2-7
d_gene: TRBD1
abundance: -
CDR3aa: CASSRQGSGYEQYF
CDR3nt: TGTGCCAGTAGTCGACAGGGGTCGGGCTACGAGCAGTACTTC

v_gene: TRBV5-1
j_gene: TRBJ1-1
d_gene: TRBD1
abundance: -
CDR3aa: CASSYLGQDTEAFF
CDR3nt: TGCGCCAGCAGCTATCTCGGACAGGACACTGAAGCTTTCTTT

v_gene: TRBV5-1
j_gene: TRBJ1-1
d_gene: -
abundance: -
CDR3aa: CASSLEGQNTEAFF
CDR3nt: TGCGCCAGCAGCTTGGAAGGACAGAACACTGAAGCTTTCTTT

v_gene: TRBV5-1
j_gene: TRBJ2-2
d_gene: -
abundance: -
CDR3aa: CASRMEDGTNTGELFF
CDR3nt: TGCGCCAGCAGAATGGAGGACGGAACGAACACCGGGGAGCTGTTTTTT

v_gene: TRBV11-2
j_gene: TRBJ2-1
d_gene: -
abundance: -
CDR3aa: CASSLADYSYNEQFF
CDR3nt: TGTGCCAGCAGCTTAGCGGACTACTCCTACAATGAGCAGTTCTTC

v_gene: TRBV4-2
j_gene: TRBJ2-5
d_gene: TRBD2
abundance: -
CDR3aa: CASSQVGGAWETQYF
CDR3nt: TGTGCCAGCAGCCAAGTCGGGGGGGCATGGGAGACCCAGTACTTC

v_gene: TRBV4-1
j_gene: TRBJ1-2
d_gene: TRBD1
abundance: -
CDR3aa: CASSPGQGTINYGYTF
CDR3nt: TGCGCCAGCAGCCCCGGACAGGGAACAATTAACTATGGCTACACCTTC

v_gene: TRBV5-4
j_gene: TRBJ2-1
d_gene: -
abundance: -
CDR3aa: CASSLSGGLAPLGEQFF
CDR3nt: TGTGCCAGCAGCTTGAGTGGCGGGCTAGCGCCCCTGGGAGAGCAGTTCTTC

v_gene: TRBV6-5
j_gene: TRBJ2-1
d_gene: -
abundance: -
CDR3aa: CASKPLILNEQFF
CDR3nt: TGTGCCAGCAAGCCCCTTATCCTTAATGAGCAGTTCTTC

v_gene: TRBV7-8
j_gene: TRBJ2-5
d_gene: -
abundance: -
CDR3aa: CATMPSRGVRGKETQYF
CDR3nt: TGTGCCACTATGCCGTCCAGGGGGGTTCGTGGAAAAGAGACCCAGTACTTC